The clone carrying this T cell receptor (beta chain) was observed at least ten times. A second PCR of roughly 6 to 12 cycles used a sample-barcoded 5' primer and a J-beta primer mix. Researchers report that a template-switch adaptor with 12 random nucleotides tagged each cDNA molecule. TCRdb reanalysed the 5' RACE reads using MiXCR and keeps one entry per CDR3 protein. The sample yields hundreds of thousands of distinct CDR3 sequences, around 32% seen once. The data are from a study of blood T cells in healthy people across ages. Germline V gene lookup returns CDR1 GTSNPN and CDR2 SVGIG (reference sequence). The V and J ends lost 5 bases and 6 bases respectively, with 19 bases between them. The CDR3 length is 15 residues.

The specimen sequenced was blood. This TCR was recovered from a woman of 80 years or more in good health. The chain carries TRBV30 and TRBJ1-4, with D possibly TRBD1 on 6 matching bases. DNA of the CDR3: TGTGCCTGGGGGGGAACAGGGCGGTCTGATGAAAAACTGTTTTTT. This translates into CAWGGTGRSDEKLFF.